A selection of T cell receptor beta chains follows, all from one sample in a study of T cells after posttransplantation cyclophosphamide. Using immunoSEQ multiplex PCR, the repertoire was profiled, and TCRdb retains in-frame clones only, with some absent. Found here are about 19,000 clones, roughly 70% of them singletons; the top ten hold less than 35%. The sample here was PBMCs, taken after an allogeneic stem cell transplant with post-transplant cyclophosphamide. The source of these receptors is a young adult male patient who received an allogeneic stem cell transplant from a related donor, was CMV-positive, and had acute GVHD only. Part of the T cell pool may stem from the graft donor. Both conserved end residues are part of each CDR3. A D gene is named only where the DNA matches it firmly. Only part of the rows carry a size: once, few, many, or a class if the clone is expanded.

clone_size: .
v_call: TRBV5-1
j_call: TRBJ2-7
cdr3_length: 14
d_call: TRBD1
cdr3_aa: CASSLGQGAYEQYF
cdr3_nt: TGCGCCAGCAGCTTGGGACAGGGGGCTTACGAGCAGTACTTC

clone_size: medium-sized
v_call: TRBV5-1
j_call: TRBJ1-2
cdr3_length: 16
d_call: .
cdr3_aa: CASSLARGLSSYGYTF
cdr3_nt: TGCGCCAGCAGCTTGGCGCGAGGACTGTCGTCATATGGCTACACCTTC

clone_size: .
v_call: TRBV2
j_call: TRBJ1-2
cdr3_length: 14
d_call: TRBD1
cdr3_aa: CASSGQGSHYGYTF
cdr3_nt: TGTGCCAGCAGTGGACAGGGTTCCCACTATGGCTACACCTTC

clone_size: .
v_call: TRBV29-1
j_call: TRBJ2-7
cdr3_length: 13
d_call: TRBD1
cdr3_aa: CSVGDRGLGEQYF
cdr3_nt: TGCAGCGTTGGGGACAGGGGGCTTGGCGAGCAGTACTTC

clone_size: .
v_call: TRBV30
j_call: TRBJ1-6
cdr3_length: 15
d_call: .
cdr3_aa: CAWSPPGRGNSPLHF
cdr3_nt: TGTGCCTGGAGTCCCCCTGGAAGGGGCAATTCACCCCTCCACTTT

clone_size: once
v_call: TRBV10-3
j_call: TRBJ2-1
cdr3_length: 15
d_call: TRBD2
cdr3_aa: CATSLNSGGYNEQFF
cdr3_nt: TGTGCCACCTCTCTGAATAGCGGGGGTTACAATGAGCAGTTCTTC

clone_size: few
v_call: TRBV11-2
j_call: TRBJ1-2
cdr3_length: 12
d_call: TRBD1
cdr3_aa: CASSKDRAIYTF
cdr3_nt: TGTGCCAGCAGCAAAGACAGGGCAATCTACACCTTC

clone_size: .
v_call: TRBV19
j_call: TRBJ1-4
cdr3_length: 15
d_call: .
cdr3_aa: CASSIAAGPNEKLFF
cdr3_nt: TGTGCCAGTAGTATAGCCGCGGGTCCTAATGAAAAACTGTTTTTT

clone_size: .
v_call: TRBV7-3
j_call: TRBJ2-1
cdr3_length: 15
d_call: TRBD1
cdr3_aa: CASSLKGQGSYEQFF
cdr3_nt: TGTGCCAGCAGCTTAAAGGGACAGGGTTCGTACGAGCAGTTCTTC

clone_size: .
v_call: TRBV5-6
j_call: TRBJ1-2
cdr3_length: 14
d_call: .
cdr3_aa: CASSLGGRNYGYTF
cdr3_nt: TGTGCCAGCAGCTTGGGCGGGAGGAACTATGGCTACACCTTC

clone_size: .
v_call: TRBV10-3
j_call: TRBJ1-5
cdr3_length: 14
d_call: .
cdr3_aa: CAIRGAGDNQPQHF
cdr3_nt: TGTGCCATCCGGGGGGCAGGGGACAATCAGCCCCAGCATTTT

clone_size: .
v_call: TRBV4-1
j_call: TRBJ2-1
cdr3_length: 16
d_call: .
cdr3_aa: CASSQVRADPSGGQFF
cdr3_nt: TGCGCCAGCAGCCAAGTGCGAGCGGACCCCTCGGGCGGGCAGTTCTTC

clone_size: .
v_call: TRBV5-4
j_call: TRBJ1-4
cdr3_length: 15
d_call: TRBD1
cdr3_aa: CASSLDRDSSEKLFF
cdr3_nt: TGTGCCAGCAGCTTAGACCGGGACAGCAGTGAAAAACTGTTTTTT

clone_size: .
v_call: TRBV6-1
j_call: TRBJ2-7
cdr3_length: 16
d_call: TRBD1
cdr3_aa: CASSVGRSTGAYEQYF
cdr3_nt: TGTGCCAGCAGTGTGGGGAGGTCGACAGGGGCCTACGAGCAGTACTTC

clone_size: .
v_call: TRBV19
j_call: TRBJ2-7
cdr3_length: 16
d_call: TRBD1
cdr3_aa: CASSGPGTESSYEQYF
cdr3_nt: TGTGCCAGTAGTGGTCCCGGGACAGAGAGCTCCTACGAGCAGTACTTC

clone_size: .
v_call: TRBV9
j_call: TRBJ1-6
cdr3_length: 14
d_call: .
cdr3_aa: CASSPQAEKSPLHF
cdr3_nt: TGTGCCAGCAGCCCCCAAGCGGAGAAATCACCCCTCCACTTT

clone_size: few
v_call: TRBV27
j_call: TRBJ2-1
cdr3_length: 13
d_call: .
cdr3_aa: CASSPTRDNEQFF
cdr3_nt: TGTGCCAGCAGTCCGACTCGAGACAATGAGCAGTTCTTC

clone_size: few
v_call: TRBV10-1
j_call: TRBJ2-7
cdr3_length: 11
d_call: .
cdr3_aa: CASRSRHEQYF
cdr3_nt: TGCGCCAGCAGGTCGCGCCACGAGCAGTACTTC

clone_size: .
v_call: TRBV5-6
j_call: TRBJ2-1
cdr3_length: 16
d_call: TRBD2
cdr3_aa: CASSSFWRGEDNEQFF
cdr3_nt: TGTGCCAGCAGCTCCTTTTGGCGGGGGGAGGACAATGAGCAGTTCTTC

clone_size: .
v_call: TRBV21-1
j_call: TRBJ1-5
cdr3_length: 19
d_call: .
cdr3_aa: CASSNGRDRRTYSNQPQHF
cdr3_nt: TGTGCCAGCAGCAATGGACGCGACAGGAGAACTTATAGCAATCAGCCCCAGCATTTT

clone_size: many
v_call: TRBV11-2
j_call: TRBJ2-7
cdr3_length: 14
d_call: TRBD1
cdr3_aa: CASKGQGSSYEQYF
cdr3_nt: TGTGCCAGCAAGGGACAGGGATCTTCCTACGAGCAGTACTTC

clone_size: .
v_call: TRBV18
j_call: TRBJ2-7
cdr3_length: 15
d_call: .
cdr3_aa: CASSPYRDTRDEQYF
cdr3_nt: TGTGCCAGCTCACCATACCGGGACACCCGGGACGAGCAGTACTTC

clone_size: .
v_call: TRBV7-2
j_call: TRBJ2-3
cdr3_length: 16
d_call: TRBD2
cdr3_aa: CASSLASGGAIDTQYF
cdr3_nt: TGTGCCAGCAGCTTAGCCAGCGGGGGGGCCATAGATACGCAGTATTTT

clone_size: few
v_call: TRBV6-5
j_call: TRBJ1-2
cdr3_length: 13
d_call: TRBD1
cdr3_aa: CASRTGRAYGYTF
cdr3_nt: TGTGCCAGCCGGACAGGGAGGGCCTATGGCTACACCTTC

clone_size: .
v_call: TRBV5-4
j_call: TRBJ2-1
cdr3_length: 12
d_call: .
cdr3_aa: CASSLPYNEQFF
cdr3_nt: TGTGCCAGCAGCCTCCCCTACAATGAGCAGTTCTTC

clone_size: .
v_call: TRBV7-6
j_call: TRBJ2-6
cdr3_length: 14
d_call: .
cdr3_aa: CASSPSSGANVLTF
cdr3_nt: TGTGCCAGCAGCCCCAGCTCTGGGGCCAACGTCCTGACTTTC

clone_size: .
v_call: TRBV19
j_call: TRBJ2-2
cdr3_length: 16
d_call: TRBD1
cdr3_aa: CASSMEDRAYTGELFF
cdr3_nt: TGTGCCAGTAGTATGGAGGACAGGGCCTACACCGGGGAGCTGTTTTTT

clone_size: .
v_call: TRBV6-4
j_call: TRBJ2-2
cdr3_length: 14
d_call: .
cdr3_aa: CASSDGLNTGELFF
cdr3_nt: TGTGCCAGCAGTGACGGCTTAAACACCGGGGAGCTGTTTTTT

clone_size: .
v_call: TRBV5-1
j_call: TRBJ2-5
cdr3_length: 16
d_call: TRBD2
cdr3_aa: CASSLSTSGGEETQYF
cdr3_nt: TGCGCCAGCAGCTTGTCGACTAGCGGGGGGGAGGAGACCCAGTACTTC

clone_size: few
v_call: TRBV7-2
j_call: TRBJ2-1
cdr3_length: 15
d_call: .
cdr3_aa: CASSFSGASYNEQFF
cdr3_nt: TGTGCCAGCAGCTTTAGCGGAGCTTCCTACAATGAGCAGTTCTTC

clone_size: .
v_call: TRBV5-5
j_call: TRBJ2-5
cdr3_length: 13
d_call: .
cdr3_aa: CASSTAGQETQYF
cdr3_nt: TGTGCCAGCAGCACGGCAGGGCAAGAGACCCAGTACTTC

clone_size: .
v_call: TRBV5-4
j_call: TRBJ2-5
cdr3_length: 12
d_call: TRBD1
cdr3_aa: CASARQGETQYF
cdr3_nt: TGTGCCAGCGCCCGACAGGGGGAGACCCAGTACTTC

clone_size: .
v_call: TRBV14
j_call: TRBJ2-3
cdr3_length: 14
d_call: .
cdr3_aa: CASSRRQAADTQYF
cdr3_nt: TGTGCCAGCAGCCGCCGACAGGCGGCAGATACGCAGTATTTT

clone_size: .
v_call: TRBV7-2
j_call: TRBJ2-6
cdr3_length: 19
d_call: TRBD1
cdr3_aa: CASSLDRQGVGSGANVLTF
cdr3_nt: TGTGCCAGCAGCTTAGATCGACAGGGTGTCGGCTCTGGGGCCAACGTCCTGACTTTC

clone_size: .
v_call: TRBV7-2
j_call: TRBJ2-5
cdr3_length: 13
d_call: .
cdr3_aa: CASSPLIRETQYF
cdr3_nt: TGTGCCAGCAGCCCACTTATAAGAGAAACCCAGTACTTC

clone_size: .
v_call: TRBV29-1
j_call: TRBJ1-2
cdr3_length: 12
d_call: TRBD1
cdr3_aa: CSGGDRVGGYTF
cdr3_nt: TGCAGCGGGGGGGACAGGGTAGGTGGCTACACCTTC

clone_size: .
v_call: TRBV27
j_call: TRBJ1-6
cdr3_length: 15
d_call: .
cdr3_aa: CASSLRQGTRAPLHF
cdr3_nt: TGTGCCAGCAGTTTAAGGCAGGGAACTCGGGCACCCCTCCACTTT

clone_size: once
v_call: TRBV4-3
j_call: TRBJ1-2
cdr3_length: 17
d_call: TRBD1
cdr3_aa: CASSREPRTGEYYGYTF
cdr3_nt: TGCGCCAGCAGCCGCGAACCCCGGACAGGGGAGTACTATGGCTACACCTTC

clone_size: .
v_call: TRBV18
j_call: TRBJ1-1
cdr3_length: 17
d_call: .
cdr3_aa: CASSPSGQGAWGTEAFF
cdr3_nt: TGTGCCAGCTCACCCTCCGGGCAGGGTGCTTGGGGCACTGAAGCTTTCTTT

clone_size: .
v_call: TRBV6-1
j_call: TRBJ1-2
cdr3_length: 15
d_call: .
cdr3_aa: CASRAWTVLSYGYTF
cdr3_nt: TGTGCCAGCAGGGCCTGGACAGTTCTAAGCTATGGCTACACCTTC

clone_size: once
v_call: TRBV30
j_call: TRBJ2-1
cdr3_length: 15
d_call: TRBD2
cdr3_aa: CAWSTSGTSYNEQFF
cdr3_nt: TGTGCCTGGAGCACTAGCGGGACCTCCTACAATGAGCAGTTCTTC

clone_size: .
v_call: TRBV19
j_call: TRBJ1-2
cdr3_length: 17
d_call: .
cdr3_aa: CASSIDLRHPTGYGYTF
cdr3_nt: TGTGCCAGTAGTATAGATCTGAGGCACCCGACGGGCTATGGCTACACCTTC

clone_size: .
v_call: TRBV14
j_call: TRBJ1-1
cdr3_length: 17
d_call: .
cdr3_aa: CASSQDSWGGRGTEAFF
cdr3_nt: TGTGCCAGCAGCCAAGATTCGTGGGGGGGGCGAGGAACTGAAGCTTTCTTT

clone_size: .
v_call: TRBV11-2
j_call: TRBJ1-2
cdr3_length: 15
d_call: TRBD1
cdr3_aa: CASSLRDRELGGYTF
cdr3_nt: TGTGCCAGCAGCTTGCGGGACAGGGAATTAGGAGGCTACACCTTC

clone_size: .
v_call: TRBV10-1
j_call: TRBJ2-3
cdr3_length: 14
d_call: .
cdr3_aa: CASSPDWNTDTQYF
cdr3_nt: TGCGCCAGCAGTCCGGACTGGAACACAGATACGCAGTATTTT

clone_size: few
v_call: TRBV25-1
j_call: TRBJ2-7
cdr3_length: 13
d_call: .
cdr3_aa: CASSAGPGDEQYF
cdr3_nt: TGTGCCAGCAGTGCCGGACCAGGGGACGAGCAGTACTTC

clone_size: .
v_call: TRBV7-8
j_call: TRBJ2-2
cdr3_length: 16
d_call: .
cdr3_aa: CASSFNWRGPTGELFF
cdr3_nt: TGTGCCAGCAGCTTCAATTGGCGGGGGCCCACCGGGGAGCTGTTTTTT

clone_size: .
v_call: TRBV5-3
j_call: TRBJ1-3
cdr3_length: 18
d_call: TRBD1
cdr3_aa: CARSSVEQGFSSGNTIYF
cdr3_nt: TGTGCCAGAAGCTCGGTGGAACAGGGGTTTTCGTCTGGAAACACCATATATTTT

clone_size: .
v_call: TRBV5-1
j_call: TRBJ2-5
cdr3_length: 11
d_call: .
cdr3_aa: CASSPQETQYF
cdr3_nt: TGCGCCAGCAGCCCTCAAGAGACCCAGTACTTC

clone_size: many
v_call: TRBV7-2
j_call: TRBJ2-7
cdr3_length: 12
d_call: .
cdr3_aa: CASSLSAYEQYF
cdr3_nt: TGTGCCAGCAGCCTCTCAGCCTACGAGCAGTACTTC

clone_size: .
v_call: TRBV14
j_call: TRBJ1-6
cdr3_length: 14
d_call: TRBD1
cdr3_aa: CASSQQTGVSPLHF
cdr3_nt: TGTGCCAGCAGCCAACAAACAGGGGTCTCACCCCTCCACTTT

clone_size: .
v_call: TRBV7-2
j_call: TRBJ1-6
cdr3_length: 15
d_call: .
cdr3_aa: CASSSTRQVNSPLHF
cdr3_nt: TGTGCCAGCAGCTCCACCCGACAGGTTAATTCACCCCTCCACTTT

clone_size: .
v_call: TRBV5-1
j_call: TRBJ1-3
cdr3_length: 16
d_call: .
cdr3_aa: CASSPGQSFSGNTIYF
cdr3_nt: TGCGCCAGCAGCCCTGGACAGAGTTTCTCTGGAAACACCATATATTTT

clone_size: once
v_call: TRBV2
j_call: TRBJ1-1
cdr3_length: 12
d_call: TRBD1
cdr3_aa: CATTTGVTEAFF
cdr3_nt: TGTGCCACTACGACAGGGGTTACTGAAGCTTTCTTT

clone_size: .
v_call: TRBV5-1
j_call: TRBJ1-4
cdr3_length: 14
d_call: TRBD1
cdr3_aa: CASSLTGDTEKLFF
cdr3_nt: TGCGCCAGCAGTTTGACAGGGGACACTGAAAAACTGTTTTTT

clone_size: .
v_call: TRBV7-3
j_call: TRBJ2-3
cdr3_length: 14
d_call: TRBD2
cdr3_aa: CASSFAGGTDTQYF
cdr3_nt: TGTGCCAGCAGCTTTGCGGGGGGCACAGATACGCAGTATTTT

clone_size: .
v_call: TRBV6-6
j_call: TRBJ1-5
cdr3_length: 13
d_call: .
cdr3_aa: CASRDSLNQPQHF
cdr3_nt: TGTGCCAGCAGGGACAGCCTCAATCAGCCCCAGCATTTT

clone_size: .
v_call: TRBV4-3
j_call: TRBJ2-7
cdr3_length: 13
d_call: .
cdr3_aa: CASSPDSGGEQYF
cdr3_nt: TGCGCCAGCAGCCCGGACAGTGGGGGCGAGCAGTACTTC

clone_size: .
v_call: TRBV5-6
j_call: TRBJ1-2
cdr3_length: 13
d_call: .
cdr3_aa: CASSLGVNYGYTF
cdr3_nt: TGTGCCAGCAGCTTGGGAGTTAACTATGGCTACACCTTC

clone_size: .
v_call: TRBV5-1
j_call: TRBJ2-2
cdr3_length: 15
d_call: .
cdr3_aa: CASSTPGPLSGELFF
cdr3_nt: TGCGCCAGCAGCACCCCGGGTCCCCTTAGCGGGGAGCTGTTTTTT